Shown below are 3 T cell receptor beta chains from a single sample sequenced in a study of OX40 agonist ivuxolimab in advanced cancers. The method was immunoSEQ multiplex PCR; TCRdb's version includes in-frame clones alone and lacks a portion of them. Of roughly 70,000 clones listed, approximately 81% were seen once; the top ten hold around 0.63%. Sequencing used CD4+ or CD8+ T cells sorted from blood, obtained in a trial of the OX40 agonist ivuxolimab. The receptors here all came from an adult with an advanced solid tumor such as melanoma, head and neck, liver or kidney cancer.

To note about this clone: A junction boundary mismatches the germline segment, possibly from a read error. The CDR3 spells CASSLERGREQFF. CDR3 nucleotides: TGTGCTAGCAGCCTGGAACGGGGTAGGGAGCAGTTCTTC. V is TRBV7-7 and J is TRBJ2-1, with TRBD2 as a possible D gene (5 bases). Germline V gene sequence: CDR1 SSHAT, CDR2 FNYEAQ (reference sequence). The CDR3 contains 13 residues. Supplemented by reference TRBV7-7 and TRBJ2-1, the full variable domain reads GAGVSQSPRYKVTKRGQDVTLRCDPISSHATLYWYQQALGQGPEFLTYFNYEAQPDKSGLPSDRFSAERPEGSISTLTIQRTEQRDSAMYRCASSLERGREQFFGPGTRLTVL.

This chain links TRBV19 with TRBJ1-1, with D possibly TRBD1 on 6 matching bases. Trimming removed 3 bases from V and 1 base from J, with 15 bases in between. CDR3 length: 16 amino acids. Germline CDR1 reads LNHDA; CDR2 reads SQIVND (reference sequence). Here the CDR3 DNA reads TGTGCCAGTAGTATGTTCTCCGGGACAAAGAACACTGAAGCTTTCTTT. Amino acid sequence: CASSMFSGTKNTEAFF.

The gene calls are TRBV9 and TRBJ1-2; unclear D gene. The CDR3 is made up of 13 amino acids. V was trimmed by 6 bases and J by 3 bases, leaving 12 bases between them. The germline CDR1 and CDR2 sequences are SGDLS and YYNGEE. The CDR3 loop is CASTTGTDYGYTF. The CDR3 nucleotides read TGTGCCAGCACCACGGGAACTGACTATGGCTACACCTTC.